This T cell receptor (beta chain) was retrieved from a study of blood T cell repertoires in COVID-19. Recovery among Cohort 3 donors was established by two negative PCRs, clearance, or symptom resolution. Germline CDR1 is LGHNT and CDR2 is FRNRAP. The CDR3 runs 12 residues. V was clipped by 1 base and J by 5 bases, with 5 bases between them. There are a few counts of this clone. In the original workflow: Reference gene primer amplification in the assay estimated nucleated cell counts. Clones were read by immunoSEQ multiplex PCR, and TCRdb kept only the in-frame ones, dropping some. V, J and clone size are taken as reported in that table, and D and trimming were inferred from the DNA itself. The sample has about 250,000 clones, more than 80% seen once.

This rearrangement joins TRBV12-5 to TRBJ2-5; D may be TRBD1 (5 bases). The sequenced sample was PBMCs or T cells enriched from blood (not recorded which). The receptor was derived from a woman aged 18-35 years who had recovered from COVID-19. The CDR3 loop reads CASGLEGETQYF. CDR3 nucleotides: TGTGCTAGTGGTTTGGAGGGGGAGACCCAGTACTTC.